This T cell receptor (beta chain) was profiled in a study of OX40 agonist ivuxolimab in advanced cancers. Here immunoSEQ multiplex PCR was the method, and the copy in TCRdb shows in-frame clones only, minus some. Of 82,000 or so clones detected, more than 80% appear once; the ten largest clones hold 2% to 3%. The trim removed 5 bases at V and 6 bases at J, leaving 7 bases unmatched. Germline CDR1 MDHEN, CDR2 SYDVKM. CDR3 size: 16 residues. The TCR comes from an adult with an advanced solid tumor such as melanoma, head and neck, liver or kidney cancer. The chain recombines TRBV28 with TRBJ1-4, with 12 nucleotides matching TRBD1. The sequencing used CD4+ or CD8+ T cells sorted from blood, collected in a trial of the OX40 agonist ivuxolimab. CDR3 region: CASSVTGTGGYEKLFF. CDR3 nucleotide sequence: TGTGCCAGCAGTGTAACCGGGACAGGGGGCTATGAAAAACTGTTTTTT. The entire variable domain, with the rest obtained from reference TRBV28 and TRBJ1-4, is as follows: DVKVTQSSRYLVKRTGEKVFLECVQDMDHENMFWYRQDPGLGLRLIYFSYDVKMKEKGDIPEGYSVSREKKERFSLILESASTNQTSMYLCASSVTGTGGYEKLFFGSGTQLSVL.